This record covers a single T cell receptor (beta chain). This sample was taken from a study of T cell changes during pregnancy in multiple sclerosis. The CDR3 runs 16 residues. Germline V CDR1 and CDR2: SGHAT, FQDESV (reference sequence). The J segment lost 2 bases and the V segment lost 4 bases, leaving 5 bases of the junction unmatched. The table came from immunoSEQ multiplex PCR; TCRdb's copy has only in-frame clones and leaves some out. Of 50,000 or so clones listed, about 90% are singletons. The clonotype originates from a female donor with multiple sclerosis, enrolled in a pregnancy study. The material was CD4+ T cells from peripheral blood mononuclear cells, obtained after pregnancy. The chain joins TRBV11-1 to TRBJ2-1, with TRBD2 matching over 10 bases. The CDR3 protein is CASSSWTSGPYNEQFF. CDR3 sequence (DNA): TGTGCCAGCAGCTCCTGGACTAGCGGCCCCTACAATGAGCAGTTCTTC. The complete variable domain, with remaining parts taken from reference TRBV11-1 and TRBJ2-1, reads EAEVAQSPRYKITEKSQAVAFWCDPISGHATLYWYRQILGQGPELLVQFQDESVVDDSQLPKDRFSAERLKGVDSTLKIQPAELGDSAMYLCASSSWTSGPYNEQFFGPGTRLTVL.